Following are 5 T cell receptor beta chains from one sample sequenced in a study of tumor-infiltrating lymphocytes in primary liver carcinoma. Synthesis of TCR beta cDNA was carried out from about 500 ng total RNA with a constant-region primer. Slightly modified ARM-PCR, run as three nested multiplex PCR rounds, produced the TCR beta libraries. Investigators reported that the first two PCR rounds, at roughly 10 cycles each, used TRBV1-TRBV30 forward primers with a C-beta reverse primer. In TCRdb, the multiplex PCR reads were re-called with MiXCR into one record per CDR3 protein. This sample has about 330,000 distinct CDR3 sequences, with 65% found just once. Unsorted whole blood served as the source of blood RNA, and germline DNA was extracted as well. The sample taken for sequencing was peripheral blood. The receptor set was obtained from a man aged 40-49 years with primary liver carcinoma and hepatitis B virus infection.

V gene TRBV11-2 combines with J gene TRBJ1-4, with D possibly TRBD1 on 5 matching bases. CDR3 length: 15 amino acids. The V gene lost 6 bases and the J gene lost 8 bases, with 19 bases spanning the gap. CDR1 SGHAT and CDR2 FQNNGV come from the germline V gene. The CDR3 here is CASSIGAGKREKLFF. The CDR3 nucleotides read TGTGCCAGCAGTATCGGGGCAGGGAAAAGGGAAAAACTGTTTTTT.

As to this clonotype: This may stem from a read error, because a much larger clone lies one nucleotide away. V gene TRBV29-1 combines with J gene TRBJ2-3; TRBD2 matches at 10 bases. This CDR3 region has 14 residues. CDR1 and CDR2 (germline): SQVTM, ANQGSEA. CDR3 coding DNA: TGCAGCGTCGGCCCTAGCGGGAGAGCAGATACGCATTATTTT. As protein: CSVGPSGRADTHYF.

This chain uses TRBV5-1 with TRBJ1-6; perhaps TRBD1 as D (6 bases). Germline CDR1 reads SGHRS; CDR2 reads YFSETQ. The V end was cut by 4 bases, the J end by 13 bases, with 18 bases between. CDR3 length: 14 amino acids. CDR3 sequence (DNA): TGCGCCAGCAGCGAGGACAGTGATCTTAATCCCCTCCACTTT. This sequence encodes CASSEDSDLNPLHF.

The V gene is TRBV5-5, the J gene TRBJ1-1; tentative D call: TRBD1 (6 bases). The CDR3 runs to 15 residues. Germline V gives CDR1 SGHKS, CDR2 YYEKEE (reference sequence). Trimming left V 3 bases short and J 3 bases short, with 15 bases between. The CDR3 sequence: CASSWAIQGYTEAFF. CDR3 nucleotides: TGTGCCAGCAGCTGGGCAATTCAGGGGTACACTGAAGCTTTCTTT.

This clonotype was detected ten times or more. V usage is TRBV4-3 and J usage is TRBJ1-2; D gene ambiguous. CDR1 and CDR2 from the germline V gene are LGHNA and YSLEER. The V end lost 0 bases, the J end lost 4 bases, and 9 bases lay between the germline ends. The CDR3 is 14 amino acids. The CDR3 sequence: CASSQDENRYGYTF. The DNA of the CDR3 is TGCGCCAGCAGCCAAGATGAAAACCGCTATGGCTACACCTTC.